This entry lists 17 T cell receptor beta chains sequenced from one sample in a study of T cells expressing NK-cell markers (dated by TCRdb to about 2020). Library preparation used 5' RACE. Sequenced on an Illumina HiSeq 2000. Each CDR3 protein sequence appears as one entry after TCRdb reprocessed the reads, and no DNA is included. This sample's table has entries for about 450,000 distinct CDR3 sequences. The top ten clones comprise less than 7.5% of the sample. Sequences were obtained from blood T cells: a sorted CD56 or NKG2C T cell subset, CD4+ or CD8+ T cells, or bulk PBMC T cells (not recorded which). The source is a woman aged 18 to 75 in good health.

V gene TRBV28 combines with J gene TRBJ2-2; TCRdb's D gene call, TRBD1, goes unchecked for lack of DNA. CDR1 is MDHEN, CDR2 SYDVKM, per germline. The CDR3 spans 13 residues. CDR3 sequence reads: CANIQGVTGELFF.

The V call is TRBV6-1, the J call TRBJ2-3; TCRdb calls TRBD1, which cannot be checked without DNA. The germline V gene encodes CDR1 MNHNS and CDR2 SASEGT. The CDR3 length is 14 residues. The CDR3 region is CASRRGQGTDTQYF.

The V gene is TRBV28, the J gene TRBJ2-5; checking the TCRdb D call of TRBD1 is not possible without DNA. The CDR3 covers 15 residues. CDR1 and CDR2 (germline): MDHEN, SYDVKM. The CDR3 reads CASSPRTGPGETQYF.

The chain uses TRBV20-1 and TRBJ1-4; TCRdb selects TRBD1, and the lack of DNA leaves this call unchecked. CDR1 is DFQATT and CDR2 is SNEGSKA in the germline V gene (reference sequence). There are 12 residues in the CDR3. The CDR3 spells CSPGVRNEKLFF.

V is TRBV15 and J is TRBJ2-2. Germline CDR1 is LNHNV and CDR2 is YYDKDF (reference sequence). This CDR3 has 14 amino acids. The CDR3: CATSKVWGTGELFF.

The gene calls are TRBV6-2 or TRBV6-3 and TRBJ2-1; TCRdb gives TRBD1 as the D gene, but with no DNA this cannot be confirmed. The CDR3 has 17 amino acids. Germline CDR1 is MNHEY and CDR2 is SVGEGT. The CDR3 loop reads CASSYRLGQGLYNEQFF.

The chain recombines TRBV14 with TRBJ2-1; TCRdb's D call of TRBD2 is untestable without DNA. The CDR3 has 13 amino acids. Germline V lookup: CDR1 SGHDN, CDR2 FVKESK. The CDR3 spells CASSGLAANEQFF.

The chain links TRBV7-9 to TRBJ2-7; the D call of TRBD2 rests on TCRdb alone, since no DNA is present to check it. Germline V lookup: CDR1 SEHNR, CDR2 FQNEAQ (reference sequence). The CDR3 is 15 amino acids. The CDR3 region is CASSLTGNSGYEQYF.

This sequence joins TRBV19 and TRBJ2-7; TCRdb returns TRBD2, unconfirmable since there is no DNA. The CDR3 runs to 18 residues. Germline CDR1 and CDR2: LNHDA and SQIVND (reference sequence). CDR3 in amino acids: CASSPGLAGVQIGYEQYF.

The chain combines TRBV21-1 with TRBJ2-7; TCRdb names TRBD2, which stays unverified in the absence of DNA. TRBV21-1 is tagged as a pseudogene. CDR3 size: 15 residues. CDR3 in amino acids: CASSPQGTRGSEQYF.

The chain recombines TRBV11-2 with TRBJ1-3; TCRdb selects TRBD1, and the lack of DNA leaves this call unchecked. The CDR3 consists of 18 residues. Germline V gives CDR1 SGHAT, CDR2 FQNNGV. The CDR3 sequence is CASRPLTGDGSTGNTIYF.

The rearrangement joins TRBV6-5 to TRBJ2-1; TCRdb's assignment of TRBD2 cannot be checked, as there is no DNA. This CDR3 spans 15 amino acids. Germline CDR1 is MNHEY and CDR2 is SVGAGI. CDR3 protein: CASSSDSLSYNEQFF.

The V gene is TRBV10-3, the J gene TRBJ2-1. The CDR3 is made up of 13 amino acids. CDR1 is ENHRY, CDR2 SYGVKD, per germline. The CDR3 loop reads CAINGGGFDEQFF.

The chain employs TRBV11-2 and TRBJ2-1; as DNA is missing, the TRBD1 call by TCRdb cannot be tested. CDR1 SGHAT and CDR2 FQNNGV come from the germline V gene. CDR3 length: 15 residues. The CDR3 here is CASSFRERGYNEQFF.

J is TRBJ2-1 and V is TRBV7-3; TCRdb proposes TRBD2, but this gene call is untestable without DNA. The CDR3 covers 16 residues. The germline CDR1 and CDR2 sequences are SGHTA and FQGTGA. CDR3 in amino acids: CASSSSSGAGSNEQFF.

The chain recombines TRBV11-2 with TRBJ2-3; without DNA, the TCRdb call of TRBD1 cannot be checked. This CDR3 comprises 15 residues. Per germline, CDR1 SGHAT and CDR2 FQNNGV. The CDR3 loop is CASSPMGGVTDTQYF.

The chain recombines TRBV18 with TRBJ2-5; without DNA, the TCRdb call of TRBD1 cannot be checked. The CDR3 spans 13 residues. Per the germline V gene, CDR1 is KGHSH and CDR2 is LQKENI. CDR3 amino acids: CASSPPGQETQYF. The entire variable domain, with the rest obtained from reference TRBV18 and TRBJ2-5, is as follows: NAGVMQNPRHLVRRRGQEARLRCSPMKGHSHVYWYRQLPEEGLKFMVYLQKENIIDESGMPKERFSAEFPKEGPSILRIQQVVRGDSAAYFCASSPPGQETQYFGPGTRLLVL.